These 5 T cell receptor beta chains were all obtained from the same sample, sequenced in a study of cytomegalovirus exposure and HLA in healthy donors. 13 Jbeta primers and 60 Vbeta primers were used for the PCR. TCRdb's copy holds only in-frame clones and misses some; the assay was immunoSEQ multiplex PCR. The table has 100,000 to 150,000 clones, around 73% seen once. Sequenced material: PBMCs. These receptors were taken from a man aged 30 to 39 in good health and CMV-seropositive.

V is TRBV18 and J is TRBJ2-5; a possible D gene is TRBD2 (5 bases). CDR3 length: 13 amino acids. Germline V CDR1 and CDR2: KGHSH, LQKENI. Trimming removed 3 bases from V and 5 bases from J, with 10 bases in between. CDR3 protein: CASSPREGETQYF. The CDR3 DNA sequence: TGTGCCAGCTCACCCCGGGAAGGGGAGACCCAGTACTTC. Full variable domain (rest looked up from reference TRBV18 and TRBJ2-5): NAGVMQNPRHLVRRRGQEARLRCSPMKGHSHVYWYRQLPEEGLKFMVYLQKENIIDESGMPKERFSAEFPKEGPSILRIQQVVRGDSAAYFCASSPREGETQYFGPGTRLLVL.

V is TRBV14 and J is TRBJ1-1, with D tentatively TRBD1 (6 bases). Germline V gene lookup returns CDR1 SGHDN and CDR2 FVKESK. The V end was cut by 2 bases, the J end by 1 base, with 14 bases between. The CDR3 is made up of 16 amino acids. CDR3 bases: TGTGCCAGCAGCCAAAGAGCGGGGGCCCAGAACACTGAAGCTTTCTTT. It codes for CASSQRAGAQNTEAFF.

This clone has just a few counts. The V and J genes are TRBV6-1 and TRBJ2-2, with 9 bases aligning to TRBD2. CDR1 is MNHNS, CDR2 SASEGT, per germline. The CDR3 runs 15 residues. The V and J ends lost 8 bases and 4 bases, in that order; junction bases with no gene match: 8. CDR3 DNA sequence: TGTGCCAGCCGATATAGCGGGAGTAGCACCGGGGAGCTGTTTTTT. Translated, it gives CASRYSGSSTGELFF.

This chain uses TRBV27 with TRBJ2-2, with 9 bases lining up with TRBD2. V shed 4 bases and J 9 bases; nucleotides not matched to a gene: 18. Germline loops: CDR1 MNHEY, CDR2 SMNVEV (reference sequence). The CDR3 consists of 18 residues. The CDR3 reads CASSSTPDWREGVRELFF. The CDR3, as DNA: TGTGCCAGCAGTTCCACCCCTGACTGGCGGGAGGGGGTGCGGGAGCTGTTTTTT.

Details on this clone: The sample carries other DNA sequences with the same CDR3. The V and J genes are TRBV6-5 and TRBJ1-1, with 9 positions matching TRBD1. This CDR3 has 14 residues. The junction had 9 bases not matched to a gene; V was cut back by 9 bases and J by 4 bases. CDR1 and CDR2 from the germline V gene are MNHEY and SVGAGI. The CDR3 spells CASSLTGGGTEAFF. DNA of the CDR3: TGTGCCAGTTCGCTGACAGGGGGTGGCACTGAAGCTTTCTTT.